This TCR beta chain was recovered during a study of blood T cells in healthy people across ages. The authors ran a second PCR of roughly 7 to 11 cycles using a sample-barcoded 5' primer and a J-beta primer mix. Via MiXCR, TCRdb re-called the 5' RACE reads, giving one row per CDR3 protein. The table includes 600,000 to 1,000,000 distinct CDR3 sequences, roughly 50% detected once. The length of the CDR3 is 14 residues. CDR1 is DFQATT and CDR2 is SNEGSKA in the germline V gene (reference sequence). After removal of 6 bases from V and 3 bases from J, the junction contained 10 bases not matched to a gene.

The V gene is TRBV20-1, the J gene TRBJ1-2; 7 bases match TRBD1. The sequenced sample was blood. The receptor was derived from a man younger than 45 in good health. DNA of the CDR3: TGCAGTGCCGAGACAGGGTATGATTACTATGGCTACACCTTC. This sequence encodes CSAETGYDYYGYTF.